This is a list of T cell receptor beta chains from one sample in a study of T cells after yellow fever vaccination. One entry per CDR3 protein, called by TCRdb with MiXCR from the 5' RACE reads. The profile shows 250,000 to 400,000 distinct CDR3 sequences, approximately 4.3% of them singletons. The starting material was PBMCs, obtained 15 days after the yellow fever booster vaccination. The origin of the receptors is a young man who received the YFV17D yellow fever vaccine. Each CDR3 is given with its conserved first and last residue. The D gene is left open where the match is weak. Rows give clone size only sometimes, using once, few, many, or a class for an expanded clone.

V	J	D	size	CDR3	DNA
TRBV7-8	TRBJ2-3	-	-	CASSLDPFRSTQYF	TGTGCCAGCAGCTTGGATCCCTTTCGGAGTACGCAGTATTTT
TRBV4-2	TRBJ1-1	-	many	CASSRLRANTEAFF	TGTGCCAGCAGCCGCTTGCGGGCGAACACTGAAGCTTTCTTT
TRBV7-6	TRBJ2-1	TRBD2	few	CASSQSTSAFFGEQFF	TGTGCCAGCAGCCAGTCGACTAGCGCGTTTTTTGGTGAGCAGTTCTTC
TRBV6-5	TRBJ1-6	-	few	CASSFKMVNSPLHF	TGTGCCAGCAGTTTCAAAATGGTTAATTCACCCCTCCACTTT
TRBV12-3/TRBV12-4	TRBJ2-5	-	many	CASSFVAQGGKETQYF	TGTGCCAGCAGTTTCGTCGCGCAGGGCGGAAAAGAGACCCAGTACTTC
TRBV9	TRBJ2-2	-	many	CASSVVTGELFF	TGTGCCAGCAGCGTAGTGACCGGGGAGCTGTTTTTT
TRBV27	TRBJ1-4	-	-	CASSLSWGTNEKLFF	TGTGCCAGCAGTTTGTCTTGGGGGACTAATGAAAAACTGTTTTTT
TRBV12-3/TRBV12-4	TRBJ2-5	-	-	CASSLWGSQETQYF	TGTGCCAGCAGTTTATGGGGTAGCCAAGAGACCCAGTACTTC
TRBV4-3	TRBJ2-7	-	-	CASSRTLVGSSSYEQYF	TGCGCCAGCAGCCGCACGCTGGTGGGGTCGAGCTCCTACGAGCAGTACTTC
TRBV6-2/TRBV6-3	TRBJ2-5	TRBD2	few	CASRFSGGQETQYF	TGTGCCAGCAGGTTTAGCGGGGGACAAGAGACCCAGTACTTC
TRBV5-1	TRBJ1-2	-	many	CASSPETGARGYTF	TGCGCCAGCAGCCCCGAGACGGGGGCGCGAGGCTACACCTTC